The rows below give T cell receptor beta chains drawn from one sample of a study of blood T cell repertoires in COVID-19. Assay used: immunoSEQ multiplex PCR; TCRdb lists only in-frame clones, some missing. The data show about 210,000 clones, 80% to 90% seen once. Sequenced input: peripheral blood. All receptors derive from a man aged 40-49 years who had recovered from COVID-19. Both conserved end residues are part of each CDR3. Fields, in order: J gene, D gene, V gene, clone size, CDR3 length, CDR3 protein, CDR3 DNA. The D gene is left open where the match is weak. Clone size is shown for a subset of rows, as once, few, many or a class of expanded clone.

TRBJ2-1 - TRBV21-1 - 16 CASSNRLASSYNEQFF TGTGCCAGCAGTAATCGTCTAGCGAGCTCCTACAATGAGCAGTTCTTC
TRBJ1-1 - TRBV13 - 14 CASNQIMGEAEAFF TGTGCCAGCAACCAGATTATGGGGGAGGCTGAAGCTTTCTTT
TRBJ1-4 - TRBV19 - 14 CASSIRQVNEKLFF TGTGCCAGTAGTATTAGGCAGGTGAATGAAAAACTGTTTTTT
TRBJ1-5 TRBD1 TRBV19 few 16 CASSARTGGYNQPQHF TGTGCCAGTAGCGCCAGGACAGGGGGATACAATCAGCCCCAGCATTTT
TRBJ2-1 - TRBV9 - 13 CASSVDRVDEQFF TGTGCCAGCAGCGTAGACAGGGTCGATGAGCAGTTCTTC
TRBJ1-3 - TRBV4-3 - 18 CASSPSFARGGVLNTIYF TGCGCCAGCAGCCCATCTTTTGCTAGGGGAGGAGTTCTTAACACCATATATTTT
TRBJ2-3 - TRBV18 once 14 CASSPGLGLDTQYF TGTGCCAGCTCACCGGGATTGGGGCTAGATACGCAGTATTTT
TRBJ1-5 - TRBV6-2/TRBV6-3 few 13 CASSYSRGQPQHF TGTGCCAGCAGTTACTCGAGGGGGCAGCCCCAGCATTTT
TRBJ2-2 TRBD2 TRBV7-9 once 15 CASSGSGENTGELFF TGTGCCAGCAGCGGTAGCGGGGAAAACACCGGGGAGCTGTTTTTT
TRBJ2-1 - TRBV25-1 - 16 CASSGWDSSSYNEQFF TGTGCCAGCAGTGGATGGGACTCTTCATCCTACAATGAGCAGTTCTTC
TRBJ1-4 TRBD1 TRBV30 once 14 CAWTPGQGDEKLFF TGTGCCTGGACCCCGGGACAGGGGGATGAAAAACTGTTTTTT
TRBJ2-5 TRBD2 TRBV6-5 - 14 CASIGGGAGETQYF TGTGCCAGCATCGGCGGGGGGGCCGGGGAGACCCAGTACTTC
TRBJ2-1 - TRBV19 few 15 CASRAKLSSYNEQFF TGTGCCAGTAGAGCGAAGCTGAGCTCCTACAATGAGCAGTTCTTC
TRBJ1-2 - TRBV2 once 14 CASSWRESTYGYTF TGTGCCAGCAGCTGGCGGGAGAGTACTTACGGCTACACCTTC
TRBJ1-3 TRBD1 TRBV7-9 - 16 CASSTNGQGVGNTIYF TGTGCCAGCAGCACGAACGGACAGGGAGTCGGAAACACCATATATTTT
TRBJ2-7 TRBD1 TRBV7-8 - 16 CASSLVGRTGGREQYF TGTGCCAGCAGCTTAGTCGGTCGGACAGGGGGTCGGGAGCAGTACTTC
TRBJ2-5 TRBD2 TRBV7-8 - 16 CASRPTSGGYQETQYF TGTGCCAGCAGGCCAACTAGCGGGGGATACCAAGAGACCCAGTACTTC
TRBJ1-2 TRBD1 TRBV7-2 - 14 CASSSNRGTYGYTF TGTGCCAGCAGCTCCAACAGGGGAACCTATGGCTACACCTTC
TRBJ2-2 - TRBV28 - 13 CASSLGQPGELFF TGTGCCAGCAGCCTAGGACAGCCCGGGGAGCTGTTTTTT
TRBJ2-4 TRBD2 TRBV5-1 - 14 CASSETAGANIQYF TGCGCCAGCAGTGAAACAGCGGGGGCGAACATTCAGTACTTC
TRBJ1-2 TRBD1 TRBV6-5 - 14 CASSYRGRDYGYTF TGTGCCAGCAGTTACAGGGGGCGCGACTATGGCTACACCTTC
TRBJ1-3 - TRBV7-9 - 17 CASSNPVSGNRGNTIYF TGTGCCAGCAGCAACCCAGTTTCCGGGAATCGTGGAAACACCATATATTTT
TRBJ2-3 TRBD2 TRBV30 - 17 CAWTPQRPSGWTDTQYF TGTGCCTGGACCCCCCAGCGGCCTAGCGGGTGGACAGATACGCAGTATTTT
TRBJ2-7 - TRBV21-1 - 17 CASSKRQTTGGRDEQYF TGTGCCAGCAGCAAACGACAGACGACAGGGGGCCGAGACGAGCAGTACTTC
TRBJ2-2 - TRBV9 - 15 CASSVGQSNTGELFF TGTGCCAGCAGCGTAGGCCAGTCGAACACCGGGGAGCTGTTTTTT
TRBJ1-2 - TRBV2 - 15 CASSEEWQGRHGYTF TGTGCCAGCAGTGAAGAGTGGCAGGGAAGGCATGGCTACACCTTC
TRBJ2-7 TRBD2 TRBV30 once 13 CAWSPSGVGEQYF TGTGCCTGGAGTCCTAGCGGGGTAGGCGAGCAGTACTTC
TRBJ2-7 - TRBV10-3 - 14 CAISSAGMGYEQYF TGTGCCATCAGTTCGGCGGGAATGGGGTACGAGCAGTACTTC